The 2 T cell receptor beta chains listed next were all sequenced from one sample in a study of cytomegalovirus exposure and HLA in healthy donors. The primer mix had 60 Vbeta and 13 Jbeta primers. The method was immunoSEQ multiplex PCR; TCRdb's version includes in-frame clones alone and lacks a portion of them. Of hundreds of thousands of clones in the sample, approximately 80% were seen once. Sequencing was performed on PBMCs. The receptors were sampled from a boy younger than 10 in good health and CMV-seronegative.

This chain joins TRBV30 and TRBJ2-1; 11 bases align to TRBD2. V shed 2 bases and J 6 bases; nucleotides not matched to a gene: 6. CDR3 size: 15 residues. The V gene's germline CDR1 is GTSNPN and CDR2 SVGIG (reference sequence). The CDR3 sequence: CAWSPLAGGSNEQFF. In DNA form, the CDR3 reads TGTGCCTGGAGTCCCCTAGCGGGAGGAAGCAATGAGCAGTTCTTC.

The chain combines TRBV30 with TRBJ2-1; a weak D match, TRBD2 (6 bases). Germline CDR1 reads GTSNPN; CDR2 reads SVGIG (reference sequence). The CDR3 consists of 16 residues. V was pared by 0 bases and J by 0 bases, with 12 bases between. The CDR3 spells CAWSVRGTNSYNEQFF. The CDR3 DNA reads TGTGCCTGGAGTGTACGCGGGACGAACTCCTACAATGAGCAGTTCTTC.